The 5 T cell receptor beta chains in this list originate from one sample, sequenced in a study of T cell changes during pregnancy in multiple sclerosis. Clones were sequenced by immunoSEQ multiplex PCR, and TCRdb holds only the in-frame ones, with some missing. The table lists around 51,000 clones, 93% of them singletons, with around 1.9% in the top ten. The sequenced sample was peripheral blood, obtained in the second trimester of pregnancy. The source of these receptors is a female donor with multiple sclerosis, enrolled in a pregnancy study.

This chain joins TRBV7-2 and TRBJ1-1; maybe TRBD1 (6 bases). This CDR3 spans 14 amino acids. Germline loops: CDR1 SGHTA, CDR2 FQGNSA. Trimming stripped 4 bases from V and 7 bases from J, with 16 bases between. CDR3 in amino acids: CASSWSQGWDEAFF. DNA of the CDR3: TGTGCCAGCAGCTGGTCACAGGGATGGGATGAAGCTTTCTTT.

This chain's CDR3 is CSVSGTSGRSVEQYF. DNA for the CDR3: TGCAGCGTTTCCGGGACTAGCGGGAGGTCTGTCGAGCAGTACTTC. The chain has TRBV29-1 and TRBJ2-7, with 15 positions matching TRBD2. The length of the CDR3 is 15 residues. V lost 5 bases and J lost 6; bases outside the gene matches: 8. CDR1 SQVTM and CDR2 ANQGSEA come from the germline V gene.

The genes are TRBV10-3 and TRBJ2-5, with 14 bases aligning to TRBD2. The CDR3 extends over 16 amino acids. CDR1 is ENHRY, CDR2 SYGVKD, per germline. The V and J ends lost 4 bases and 1 base, in that order; junction bases with no gene match: 2. CDR3 loop: CAISVGTSGGQETQYF. As DNA, the CDR3 is TGTGCCATCAGTGTCGGGACTAGCGGGGGCCAAGAGACCCAGTACTTC.

This chain uses TRBV30 with TRBJ1-3; D not resolved. Between the trimmed V and J ends, which lost 2 bases and 0 bases, there was a span of 5 bases. Looked up from germline, CDR1 is GTSNPN and CDR2 is SVGIG (reference sequence). The CDR3 consists of 13 residues. In DNA, the CDR3 is TGTGCCTGGAGTTGGAGCTCTGGAAACACCATATATTTT. Translating gives CAWSWSSGNTIYF.

This rearrangement joins TRBV30 to TRBJ1-2; 7 nucleotides agree with TRBD1. This CDR3 is 11 amino acids long. CDR1 and CDR2 (germline): GTSNPN, SVGIG (reference sequence). With 3 bases clipped from V and 9 bases from J, the junction kept 4 bases outside the gene matches. In nucleotides, the CDR3 is TGTGCCTGGAGGCCAGGGGGGAGCTACACCTTC. This codes for CAWRPGGSYTF.